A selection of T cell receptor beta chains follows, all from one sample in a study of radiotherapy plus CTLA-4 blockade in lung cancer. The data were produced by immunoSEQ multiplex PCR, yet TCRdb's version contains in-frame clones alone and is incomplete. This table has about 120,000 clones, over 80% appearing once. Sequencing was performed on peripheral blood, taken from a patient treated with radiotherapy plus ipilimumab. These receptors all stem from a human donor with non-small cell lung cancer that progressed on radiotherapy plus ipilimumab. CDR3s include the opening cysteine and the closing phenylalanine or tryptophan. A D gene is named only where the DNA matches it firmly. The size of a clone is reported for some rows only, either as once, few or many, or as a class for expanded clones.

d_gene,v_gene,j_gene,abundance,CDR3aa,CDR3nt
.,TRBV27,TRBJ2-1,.,CASSTPWANEQFF,TGTGCCAGCAGTACGCCGTGGGCGAATGAGCAGTTCTTC
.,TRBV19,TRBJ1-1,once,CASSISENTEAFF,TGTGCCAGTAGTATAAGCGAGAACACTGAAGCTTTCTTT
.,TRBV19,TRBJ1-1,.,CASSIMGGWGTEAFF,TGTGCCAGTAGTATAATGGGGGGCTGGGGCACTGAAGCTTTCTTT
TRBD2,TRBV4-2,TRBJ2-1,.,CASSSMEEREGPLYNEQFF,TGTGCCAGCAGCTCTATGGAGGAGCGGGAGGGCCCTCTATACAATGAGCAGTTCTTC
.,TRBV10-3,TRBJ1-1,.,CAISESGREYTEAFF,TGTGCCATCAGTGAGTCAGGCAGGGAGTACACTGAAGCTTTCTTT
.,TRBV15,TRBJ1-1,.,CATSRESGAGNTEAFF,TGTGCCACCAGCAGAGAATCGGGAGCGGGAAATACTGAAGCTTTCTTT
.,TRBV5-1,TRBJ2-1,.,CASSSPSTVNEQFF,TGCGCCAGCAGCTCCCCTAGCACGGTCAATGAGCAGTTCTTC
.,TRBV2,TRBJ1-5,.,CASSEGRYSNQPQHF,TGTGCCAGCAGTGAGGGCAGATATAGCAATCAGCCCCAGCATTTT
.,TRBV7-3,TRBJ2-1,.,CASSSTGSYNEQFF,TGTGCCAGCAGCTCCACGGGTTCCTACAATGAGCAGTTCTTC
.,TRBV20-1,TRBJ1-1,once,CSADHNPEAFF,TGCAGTGCGGACCACAACCCCGAAGCTTTCTTT
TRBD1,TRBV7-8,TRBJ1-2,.,CASSPVRQGALGGYTF,TGTGCCAGCAGCCCCGTCCGACAGGGGGCGTTAGGAGGCTACACCTTC
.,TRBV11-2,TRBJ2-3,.,CASSLGLPMTDTQYF,TGTGCCAGCAGCTTAGGCCTCCCGATGACAGATACGCAGTATTTT
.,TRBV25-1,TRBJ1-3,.,CATYSSGNTIYF,TGTGCCACCTACAGCTCTGGAAACACCATATATTTT
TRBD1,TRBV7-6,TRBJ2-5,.,CASSRTGKLETQYF,TGTGCCAGCAGCAGGACAGGGAAGTTGGAGACCCAGTACTTC
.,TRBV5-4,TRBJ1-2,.,CASSLAGGYTF,TGTGCCAGCAGCTTGGCGGGCGGCTACACCTTC
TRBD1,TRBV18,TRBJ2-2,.,CASSPLPGTGNTGELFF,TGTGCCAGCTCACCCCTTCCCGGGACAGGTAACACCGGGGAGCTGTTTTTT
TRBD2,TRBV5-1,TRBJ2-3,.,CASTSGGTDTQYF,TGCGCCAGCACTAGCGGGGGCACAGATACGCAGTATTTT
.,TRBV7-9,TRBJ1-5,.,CASSLASSGQPQHF,TGTGCCAGCAGCTTAGCCAGTAGTGGCCAGCCCCAGCATTTT